These 29 T cell receptor beta chains were sequenced from one sample in a study of cytomegalovirus exposure and HLA in healthy donors. PCR employed 60 Vbeta and 13 Jbeta primers. Profiled with immunoSEQ multiplex PCR; TCRdb holds only in-frame clones, not every one. The profile shows 200,000 or so clones, over 65% of them singletons. Sequenced sample: PBMCs. The receptor source for this set is a woman aged 25 to 39 in good health and CMV-seronegative.

This chain connects TRBV6-5 to TRBJ1-3; TRBD1 matches 8 bases. The V gene end was trimmed by 0 bases and the J gene end by 3 bases; junction bases not matched to a gene: 4. Germline V lookup: CDR1 MNHEY, CDR2 SVGAGI. The CDR3 covers 16 residues. The CDR3 DNA is TGTGCCAGCAGTTACTCCTTCAGGGGGCTTGGAAACACCATATATTTT. It specifies CASSYSFRGLGNTIYF.

The chain has TRBV5-1 and TRBJ2-5; tentatively, D is TRBD2 (6 bases). Trimming shortened V by 1 base and J by 2 bases, and 9 bases separated the two germline ends. The V gene's germline CDR1 is SGHRS and CDR2 YFSETQ. The CDR3 covers 14 residues. CDR3 nucleotide sequence: TGCGCCAGCAGCTTGTATGGGGGGCAAGAGACCCAGTACTTC. Translating it yields CASSLYGGQETQYF.

The chain recombines TRBV10-1 with TRBJ2-7; D is uncertain. Germline V gene sequence: CDR1 WNHNN, CDR2 SYGVQD (reference sequence). The V end was cut by 3 bases, the J end by 2 bases, with 5 bases between. This CDR3 is built from 12 residues. The CDR3 region has the DNA TGCGCCAGCAGTGAAAGCGCCTACGAGCAGTACTTC. It codes for CASSESAYEQYF.

V gene TRBV5-1 combines with J gene TRBJ2-7; TRBD1 agrees at 10 bases. V shed 3 bases, J shed 2 bases, and the junction held 5 bases outside the gene matches. The CDR3 length is 15 residues. The germline CDR1 and CDR2 sequences are SGHRS and YFSETQ. The CDR3 is CASSSPGQGTYEQYF. CDR3 in DNA: TGCGCCAGCAGCTCGCCGGGACAGGGGACCTACGAGCAGTACTTC.

The rearrangement uses TRBV10-3 and TRBJ1-2, with 7 bases aligning to TRBD1. The CDR3 totals 15 residues. The germline V gene encodes CDR1 ENHRY and CDR2 SYGVKD. V shed 6 bases, J shed 0 bases, and the junction held 7 bases outside the gene matches. The CDR3 is CAISRTGDANYGYTF. CDR3 coding DNA: TGTGCCATCAGCCGGACAGGCGACGCTAACTATGGCTACACCTTC.

The chain uses TRBV5-1 and TRBJ2-2, with a weak D call TRBD2 (5 bases). V was clipped by 4 bases and J by 5 bases, with 18 bases between them. This CDR3 is 16 amino acids long. CDR1 is SGHRS, CDR2 YFSETQ, per germline. CDR3 DNA: TGCGCCAGCAGCCTTCAGGCGGGTGAAGTGACCGGGGAGCTGTTTTTT. Translated: CASSLQAGEVTGELFF.

The chain combines TRBV7-2 with TRBJ2-7; 11 bases agree with TRBD1. Trimming took 5 bases from V and 4 from J; bases not matched to a gene: 7. CDR3 length: 15 amino acids. Per the germline V gene, CDR1 is SGHTA and CDR2 is FQGNSA. In DNA, the CDR3 is TGTGCCAGCAGCCCGGGACAGGGGGAGACATACGAGCAGTACTTC. The encoded protein is CASSPGQGETYEQYF.

The chain employs TRBV19 and TRBJ2-5; tentative D call: TRBD1 (6 bases). Germline loops: CDR1 LNHDA, CDR2 SQIVND (reference sequence). The V and J ends lost 5 bases and 2 bases respectively, with 24 bases between them. The CDR3 runs 18 residues. The CDR3 spells CASSRSLGQTPFQETQYF. DNA of the CDR3: TGTGCCAGTAGTCGAAGCTTAGGACAGACCCCTTTTCAAGAGACCCAGTACTTC.

This clone occurred once. This rearrangement joins TRBV6-5 to TRBJ1-2; D gene ambiguous. Germline CDR1 is MNHEY and CDR2 is SVGAGI. The ends were cut back, 4 bases at V and 7 bases at J, with 13 bases in the middle. This CDR3 is 13 amino acids long. CDR3 coding DNA: TGTGCCAGCAGTTCCCGGGAGGACTGTGGCTACACCTTC. Its translation is CASSSREDCGYTF.

The chain has TRBV6-1 and TRBJ1-3; no clear D. Germline CDR1 MNHNS, CDR2 SASEGT. The CDR3 is made up of 13 amino acids. V shed 7 bases and J shed 1 base, with 8 bases lying between them. This chain's CDR3 is CASTRGSGNTIYF. CDR3 bases: TGTGCCAGCACTCGGGGTTCTGGAAACACCATATATTTT.

This clone was seen a handful of times. This chain uses TRBV7-9 with TRBJ1-5; D is unclear. The CDR3 is made up of 14 amino acids. CDR1 is SEHNR and CDR2 is FQNEAQ in the germline V gene (reference sequence). V lost 6 bases to trimming and J lost 2 bases, with 11 bases between them. The CDR3 loop reads CASSYGRGNQPQHF. For the CDR3, the DNA is TGTGCCAGCAGTTACGGGAGAGGCAATCAGCCCCAGCATTTT.

Details on this clone: An end of the junction does not agree with germline; a read error may underlie this. V usage is TRBV7-7 and J usage is TRBJ1-1, with D possibly TRBD1 on 6 matching bases. The CDR3 runs to 13 residues. Germline lookup yields CDR1 SSHAT and CDR2 FNYEAQ (reference sequence). The CDR3 here is CASSQGGPTEAFF. CDR3 nucleotide sequence: TGTGCTAGCAGCCAAGGGGGACCCACTGAAGCTTTCTTT.

In regard to this clone: A junction boundary mismatches the germline segment, possibly from a read error. The chain recombines TRBV30 with TRBJ1-6; D gene unclear. The V gene's germline CDR1 is GTSNPN and CDR2 SVGIG (reference sequence). The CDR3 contains 13 residues. This chain's CDR3 is CAWSEGSGSTLHF. The CDR3 region has the DNA TGTGCCTGGAGTGAGGGCAGCGGTTCAACCCTCCACTTT.

The chain couples TRBV5-1 to TRBJ2-3, with TRBD2 identical over 12 bases. Germline CDR1 SGHRS, CDR2 YFSETQ. The CDR3 is 18 amino acids. V was pared by 4 bases and J by 4 bases, with 13 bases of the junction left unmatched. The DNA of the CDR3 is TGCGCCAGCAGCGAACCGGCTAGCGGGAGGGCCGCGGCAGATACGCAGTATTTT. Residues: CASSEPASGRAAADTQYF.

This rearrangement joins TRBV18 to TRBJ2-1; TRBD2 matches at 15 bases. Losses at the gene ends were 1 base for V and 9 bases for J; bases not matched to a gene: 1. Germline V gives CDR1 KGHSH, CDR2 LQKENI. CDR3 length equals 15 residues. CDR3 residues: CASSPRTSGRGEQFF. CDR3 sequence (DNA): TGTGCCAGCTCACCACGGACTAGCGGGAGGGGTGAGCAGTTCTTC.

The chain employs TRBV5-1 and TRBJ1-2; D not certain. V was trimmed by 4 bases and J by 6 bases, leaving 19 bases between them. The germline CDR1 and CDR2 sequences are SGHRS and YFSETQ. The CDR3 contains 15 residues. CDR3 DNA: TGCGCCAGCAGCCCCCCCTTTTCGGGAGGACATGGCTACACCTTC. Translating it yields CASSPPFSGGHGYTF.

This sequence joins TRBV5-6 and TRBJ2-2; possibly TRBD2 for D (6 bases). Trimming left V 4 bases short and J 7 bases short, with 20 bases between. Per germline, CDR1 SGHDT and CDR2 YYEEEE. The CDR3 loop spans 16 amino acids. The CDR3 DNA follows: TGTGCCAGCAGCGATTACCATTACGGGGGAGGCGGGGAGCTGTTTTTT. Protein: CASSDYHYGGGGELFF.

V and J are TRBV4-1 and TRBJ1-5; no reliable D call. Trimming took off 3 bases at V and 6 bases at J, with 21 bases between the two ends. The CDR3 consists of 17 residues. In germline, CDR1 is MGHRA, CDR2 YSYEKL. CDR3 coding DNA: TGCGCCAGCAGCCACGGCCCTCAGCGGGGTCGAAGTCAGCCCCAGCATTTT. Amino acids: CASSHGPQRGRSQPQHF.

This sequence joins TRBV5-1 and TRBJ2-2; weak D call: TRBD1 (5 bases). The CDR3 is 15 amino acids. V lost 7 bases and J lost 4, with 17 bases in between. Germline V gives CDR1 SGHRS, CDR2 YFSETQ. This CDR3 reads CASGDRPSLTGELFF. The CDR3 nucleotides are TGCGCCAGCGGAGACAGACCTTCCCTCACCGGGGAGCTGTTTTTT. Together with reference TRBV5-1 and TRBJ2-2, the CDR3 gives the full variable domain: KAGVTQTPRYLIKTRGQQVTLSCSPISGHRSVSWYQQTPGQGLQFLFEYFSETQRNKGNFPGRFSGRQFSNSRSEMNVSTLELGDSALYLCASGDRPSLTGELFFGEGSRLTVL.

There are a few counts of this clone. The V call is TRBV28, the J call TRBJ1-5; possible D gene TRBD1, 6 bases. The CDR3 is 15 amino acids. The germline CDR1 and CDR2 sequences are MDHEN and SYDVKM. Trimming took off 7 bases at V and 0 bases at J, with 13 bases between the two ends. The CDR3 DNA sequence: TGTGCCAGCACCTGGACAGCGTATAGCAATCAGCCCCAGCATTTT. Protein product: CASTWTAYSNQPQHF.

The chain carries TRBV16 and TRBJ1-2; D is unresolved. V lost 4 bases, J lost 0 bases, and 12 bases lay in between. CDR3 size: 15 residues. CDR1 and CDR2 from the germline V gene are KGHSY and FQNENV. The chain's CDR3 is CASSLILTPNYGYTF. The DNA for the CDR3 is TGTGCCAGCAGCCTAATACTGACACCTAACTATGGCTACACCTTC.

The chain couples TRBV27 to TRBJ2-7; TRBD1 matches at 8 bases. CDR1 is MNHEY, CDR2 SMNVEV, per germline (reference sequence). The CDR3 is made up of 13 amino acids. Trimming took 5 bases from V and 3 from J; bases not matched to a gene: 3. The CDR3 is CASSLDRGYEQYF. In DNA form, the CDR3 reads TGTGCCAGCAGTCTAGACAGGGGCTACGAGCAGTACTTC.

The chain recombines TRBV2 with TRBJ2-7; D gene ambiguous. The CDR3 covers 13 residues. V shed 3 bases and J shed 2 bases, with 8 bases lying between them. Looked up from germline, CDR1 is SNHLY and CDR2 is FYNNEI. CDR3 amino acids: CASSEARTYEQYF. Written as DNA, the CDR3 is TGTGCCAGCAGTGAGGCTAGAACCTACGAGCAGTACTTC.

The chain couples TRBV19 to TRBJ2-1, with D perhaps matching TRBD2 (6 bases). This CDR3 is built from 15 residues. Trimming cost V 5 bases and J 12 bases, with 23 bases left between them. The germline V gene has CDR1 LNHDA and CDR2 SQIVND (reference sequence). This CDR3 reads CASSLQSLPGTGQFF. In DNA form, the CDR3 reads TGTGCCAGTAGTCTCCAGAGCCTGCCCGGGACTGGGCAGTTCTTC.

This chain joins TRBV5-4 and TRBJ1-5; D is uncertain. The length of the CDR3 is 13 residues. The V gene's germline CDR1 is SGHNT and CDR2 YYREEE (reference sequence). V lost 2 bases, J lost 3 bases, and 6 bases lay in between. CDR3 sequence (DNA): TGTGCCAGCAGCTTAAACACCAATCAGCCCCAGCATTTT. This codes for CASSLNTNQPQHF.

The CDR3 protein is CASSPPYRDKYNEQFF. The CDR3 DNA is TGCGCCAGCAGCCCACCTTACCGGGACAAGTACAATGAGCAGTTCTTC. The chain carries TRBV4-1 and TRBJ2-1; D possibly corresponds to TRBD1 (6 bases). The V end was cut by 4 bases, the J end by 4 bases, with 17 bases between. The CDR3 has 16 amino acids. Germline assignment: CDR1 MGHRA and CDR2 YSYEKL.

The chain carries TRBV15 and TRBJ2-1; tentative D call: TRBD2 (6 bases). The CDR3 totals 14 residues. V gave up 1 base and J gave up 6 bases, with 10 bases separating them. CDR1 is LNHNV, CDR2 YYDKDF, per germline (reference sequence). The CDR3 region has the DNA TGTGCCACCAGCAGAGTACGGACTACCAATGAGCAGTTCTTC. Its protein product is CATSRVRTTNEQFF.

To note about this clone: This CDR3 is also generated by other DNA sequences in the sample. This chain connects TRBV5-1 to TRBJ2-5; D not resolved. CDR1 and CDR2 from the germline V gene are SGHRS and YFSETQ. The germline V and J ends were trimmed by 4 bases and 4 bases, with 11 bases remaining between them. CDR3 length: 13 residues. The CDR3 DNA reads TGCGCCAGCAGCCTTGCCGGTCTAGAGACCCAGTACTTC. This codes for CASSLAGLETQYF.

The J gene is TRBJ2-5, the V gene TRBV11-2, with unresolved D. Trimming left V 2 bases short and J 3 bases short, with 10 bases between. This CDR3 is 14 amino acids long. Germline V gene sequence: CDR1 SGHAT, CDR2 FQNNGV. The CDR3 region has the DNA TGTGCCAGCAGCTTATATGACTCCGAAGAGACCCAGTACTTC. Translation: CASSLYDSEETQYF.